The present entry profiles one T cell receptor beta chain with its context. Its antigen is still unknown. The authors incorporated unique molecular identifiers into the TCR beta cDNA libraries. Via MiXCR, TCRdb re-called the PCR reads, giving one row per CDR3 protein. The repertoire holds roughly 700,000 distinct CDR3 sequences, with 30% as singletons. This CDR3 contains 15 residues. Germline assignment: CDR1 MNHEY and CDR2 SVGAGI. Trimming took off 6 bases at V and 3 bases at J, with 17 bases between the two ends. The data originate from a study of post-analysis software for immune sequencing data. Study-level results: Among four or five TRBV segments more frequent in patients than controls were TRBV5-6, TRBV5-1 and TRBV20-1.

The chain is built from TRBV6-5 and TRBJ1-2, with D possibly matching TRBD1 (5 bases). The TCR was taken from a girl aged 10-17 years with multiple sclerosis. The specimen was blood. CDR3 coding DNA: TGTGCCAGCAGCCGGGGTGGGGCCGAACACTATGGCTACACCTTC. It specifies CASSRGGAEHYGYTF.